This T cell receptor (beta chain) is from a study of T-cell memory formation after mild COVID-19. TCRdb independently ran MiXCR on the 5' RACE reads; one entry per CDR3 protein. Here the sample spans fewer than 700,000 distinct CDR3 sequences, more than 15% being singletons. This clonotype was counted a few times. The material sequenced was PBMCs or a T cell subset sorted from them (not recorded which). The TCR sequence derives from an adult woman who had mild COVID-19 (a few samples of this study predate the infection). Cell type and time point are not known.

DNA of the CDR3: TGTGCCAGCAGTTACGGGTCCCGGCCCCGATCCGCAGATACGCAGTATTTT. Its protein product is CASSYGSRPRSADTQYF. The chain is built from TRBV6-2 or TRBV6-3 and TRBJ2-3; unclear D gene. The CDR3 has 17 amino acids. V lost 2 bases and J lost 4, with 19 bases in between. Germline CDR1 is MNHEY and CDR2 is SVGEGT.